This TCR beta chain was obtained from a study of OX40 agonist ivuxolimab in advanced cancers. About the study: The treatment was a fully human IgG2 OX40 agonist, ivuxolimab. Earlier anti-PD-1, anti-PD-L1 or anti-CTLA-4 therapy was permitted; around 40% had received some.

Per germline, CDR1 LNHDA and CDR2 SQIVND (reference sequence). This CDR3 spans 16 amino acids. The trim removed 1 base at V and 2 bases at J, leaving 5 bases unmatched. Study results and caveats: Within 6 weeks, CD4+ and CD8+ blood T cells expanded clonally at 0.1 to 3.0 mg/kg.

Patients were ruled out by autoimmune disease history or systemic immunosuppression. Method: immunoSEQ multiplex PCR; TCRdb's copy keeps in-frame clones and lacks some. Of 60,000 or so clones listed, about nine tenths are singletons. Comment on this clone: Its antigen is as yet unknown.

The sequence came from an adult with an advanced solid tumor such as melanoma, head and neck, liver or kidney cancer. V is TRBV19 and J is TRBJ2-1; 7 bases match TRBD1. Sample: CD4+ or CD8+ T cells sorted from blood, taken in a trial of the OX40 agonist ivuxolimab. The CDR3 sequence: CASSIGGGRTYNEQFF. The CDR3 DNA sequence: TGTGCCAGTAGTATAGGAGGGGGCAGGACCTACAATGAGCAGTTCTTC.